This T cell receptor (beta chain) was recorded in a study of cytotoxic CD8 clonotypes in ibrutinib-treated CLL. Study as a whole: Patients: roughly 11 relapsed/refractory, 15 treatment-naive, roughly 17 IGHV unmutated. Partial responses numbered around 24 and complete responses 2; after a median about 62 months, approximately 14 stayed remitted and about twelve progressed. Notes on the study in general: Baseline values of clonality outstripped age-matched healthy donors and followed circulating CD8+ T-cell counts. Increased clonality at ibrutinib response gave way to a return toward baseline at progression.

The CDR3 runs to 13 residues. Trimming stripped 5 bases from V and 4 bases from J, with 11 bases between. The germline gives CDR1 LGHNA, CDR2 YNFKEQ. Of note for this clone: Antigen unknown.

Sequencing used immunoSEQ multiplex PCR; TCRdb keeps in-frame clones, though not all of them. The sample has approximately 300,000 clones; 80% are singletons. This clonotype was sampled from a human donor with chronic lymphocytic leukemia. The chain has TRBV4-2 and TRBJ1-2, with TRBD1 as a possible D gene (6 bases). This material consisted of PBMCs, taken before ibrutinib treatment. Written as DNA, the CDR3 is TGTGCCAGCAGCTCAACAGGGCTCTATGGCTACACCTTC. Translating gives CASSSTGLYGYTF.